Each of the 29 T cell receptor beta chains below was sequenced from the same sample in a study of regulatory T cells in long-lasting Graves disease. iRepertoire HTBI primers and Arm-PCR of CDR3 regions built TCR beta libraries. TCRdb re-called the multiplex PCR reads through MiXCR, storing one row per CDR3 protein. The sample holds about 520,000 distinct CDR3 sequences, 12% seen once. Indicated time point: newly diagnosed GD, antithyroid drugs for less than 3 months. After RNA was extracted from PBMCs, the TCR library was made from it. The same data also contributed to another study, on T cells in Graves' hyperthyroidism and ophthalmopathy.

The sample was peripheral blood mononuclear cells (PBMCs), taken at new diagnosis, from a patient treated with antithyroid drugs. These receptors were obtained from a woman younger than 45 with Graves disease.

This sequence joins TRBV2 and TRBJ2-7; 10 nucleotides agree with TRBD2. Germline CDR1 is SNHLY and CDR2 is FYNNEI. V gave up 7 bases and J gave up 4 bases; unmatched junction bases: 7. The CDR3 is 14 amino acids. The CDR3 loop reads CASMLASGGYEQYF. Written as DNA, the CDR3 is TGTGCCAGCATGCTCGCTAGCGGGGGATACGAGCAGTACTTC.

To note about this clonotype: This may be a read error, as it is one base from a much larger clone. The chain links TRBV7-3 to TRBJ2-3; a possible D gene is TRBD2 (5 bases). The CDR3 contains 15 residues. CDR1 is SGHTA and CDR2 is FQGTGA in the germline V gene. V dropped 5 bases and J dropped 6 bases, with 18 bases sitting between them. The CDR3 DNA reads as TGTGCCAGCAGCCGCAGCAGGAGGACCGGGGATACGCAGTATTTT. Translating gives CASSRSRRTGDTQYF.

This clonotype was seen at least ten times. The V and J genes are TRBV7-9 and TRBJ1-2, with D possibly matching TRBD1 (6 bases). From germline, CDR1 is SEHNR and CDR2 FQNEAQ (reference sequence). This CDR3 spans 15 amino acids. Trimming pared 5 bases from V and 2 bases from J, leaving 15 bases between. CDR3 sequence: CASSPAEDSNYGYTF. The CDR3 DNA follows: TGTGCCAGCAGCCCCGCGGAGGACAGCAACTATGGCTACACCTTC.

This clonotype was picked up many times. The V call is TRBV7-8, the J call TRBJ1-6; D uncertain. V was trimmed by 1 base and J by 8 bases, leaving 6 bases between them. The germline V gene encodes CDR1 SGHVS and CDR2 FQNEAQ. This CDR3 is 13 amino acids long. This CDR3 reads CASSLDTHSPLHF. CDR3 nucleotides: TGTGCCAGCAGCTTAGATACCCATTCACCCCTCCACTTT.

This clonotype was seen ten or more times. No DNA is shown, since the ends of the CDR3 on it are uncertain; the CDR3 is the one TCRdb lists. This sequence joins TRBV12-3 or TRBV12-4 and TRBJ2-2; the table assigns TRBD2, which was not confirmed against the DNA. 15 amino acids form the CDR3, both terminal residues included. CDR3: CASSSSGLVGGELFF.

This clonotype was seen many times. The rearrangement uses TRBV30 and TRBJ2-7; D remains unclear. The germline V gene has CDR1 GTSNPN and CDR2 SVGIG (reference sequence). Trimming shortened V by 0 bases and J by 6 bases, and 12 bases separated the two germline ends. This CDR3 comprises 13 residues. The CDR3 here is CAWSVMAGTEQYF. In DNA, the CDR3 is TGTGCCTGGAGTGTGATGGCAGGTACCGAGCAGTACTTC.

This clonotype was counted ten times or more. The CDR3 here is CASSPPTGPEQFF. The CDR3 DNA follows: TGTGCCAGCAGTCCTCCCACCGGACCGGAGCAGTTCTTC. The chain uses TRBV2 and TRBJ2-1; D is unresolved. The CDR3 length is 13 residues. Germline CDR1 and CDR2: SNHLY and FYNNEI. V shed 5 bases and J shed 10 bases, with 15 bases lying between them.

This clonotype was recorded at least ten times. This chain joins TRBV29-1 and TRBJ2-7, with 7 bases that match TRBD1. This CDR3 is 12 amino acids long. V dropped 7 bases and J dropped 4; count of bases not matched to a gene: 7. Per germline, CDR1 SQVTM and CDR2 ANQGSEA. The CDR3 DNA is TGCAGCGCAAGACAGGGTACATACGAGCAGTACTTC. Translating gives CSARQGTYEQYF.

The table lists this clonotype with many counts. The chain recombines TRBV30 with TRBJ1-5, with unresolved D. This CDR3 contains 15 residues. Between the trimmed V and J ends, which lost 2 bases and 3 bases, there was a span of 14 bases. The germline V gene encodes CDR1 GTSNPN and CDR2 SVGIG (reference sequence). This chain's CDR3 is CAWSRGRHPNQPQHF. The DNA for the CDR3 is TGTGCCTGGAGTAGAGGCAGGCACCCCAATCAGCCCCAGCATTTT.

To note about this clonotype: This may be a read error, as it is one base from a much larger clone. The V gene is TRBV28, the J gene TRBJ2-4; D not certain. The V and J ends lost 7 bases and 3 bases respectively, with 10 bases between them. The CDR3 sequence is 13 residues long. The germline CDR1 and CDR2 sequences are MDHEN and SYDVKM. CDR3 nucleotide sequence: TGTGCCAGCATGGTCGGAGACAAAAACATTCAGTACTTC. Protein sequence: CASMVGDKNIQYF.

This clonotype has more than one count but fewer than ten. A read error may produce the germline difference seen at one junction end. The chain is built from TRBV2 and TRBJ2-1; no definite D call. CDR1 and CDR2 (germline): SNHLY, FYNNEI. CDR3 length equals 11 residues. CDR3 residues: CASSPPGVQLF. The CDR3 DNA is TGTGCCAGCAGTCCCCCGGGTGTTCAGCTCTTC.

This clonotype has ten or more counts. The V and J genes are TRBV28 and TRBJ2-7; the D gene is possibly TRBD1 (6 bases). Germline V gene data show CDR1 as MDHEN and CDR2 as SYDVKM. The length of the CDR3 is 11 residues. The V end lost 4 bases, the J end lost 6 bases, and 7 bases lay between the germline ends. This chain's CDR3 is CASSYRAEQYF. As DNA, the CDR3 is TGTGCCAGCAGTTACAGGGCCGAGCAGTACTTC.

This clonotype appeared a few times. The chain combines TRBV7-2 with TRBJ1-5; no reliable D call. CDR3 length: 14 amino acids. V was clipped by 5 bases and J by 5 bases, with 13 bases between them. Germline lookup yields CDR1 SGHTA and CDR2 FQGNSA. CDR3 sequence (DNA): TGTGCCAGCAGCCGCCCGGGAGAGGATCAGCCCCAGCATTTT. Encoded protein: CASSRPGEDQPQHF. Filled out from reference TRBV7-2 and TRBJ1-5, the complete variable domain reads GAGVSQSPSNKVTEKGKDVELRCDPISGHTALYWYRQSLGQGLEFLIYFQGNSAPDKSGLPSDRFSAERTGGSVSTLTIQRTQQEDSAVYLCASSRPGEDQPQHFGDGTRLSIL.

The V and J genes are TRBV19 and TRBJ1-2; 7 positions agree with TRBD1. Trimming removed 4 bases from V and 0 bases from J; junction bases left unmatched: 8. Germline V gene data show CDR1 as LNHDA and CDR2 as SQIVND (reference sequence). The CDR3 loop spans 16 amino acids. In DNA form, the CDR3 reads TGTGCCAGTAGTAGACTACAGGGGCCTTCTAACTATGGCTACACCTTC. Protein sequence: CASSRLQGPSNYGYTF.

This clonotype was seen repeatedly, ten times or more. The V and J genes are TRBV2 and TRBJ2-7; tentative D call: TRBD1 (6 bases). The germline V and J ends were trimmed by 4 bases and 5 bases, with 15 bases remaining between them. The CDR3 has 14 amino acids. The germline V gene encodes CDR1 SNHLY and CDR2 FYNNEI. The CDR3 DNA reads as TGTGCCAGCAGTGGATGGCAGGGGCTCGACGAGCAGTACTTC. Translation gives CASSGWQGLDEQYF.

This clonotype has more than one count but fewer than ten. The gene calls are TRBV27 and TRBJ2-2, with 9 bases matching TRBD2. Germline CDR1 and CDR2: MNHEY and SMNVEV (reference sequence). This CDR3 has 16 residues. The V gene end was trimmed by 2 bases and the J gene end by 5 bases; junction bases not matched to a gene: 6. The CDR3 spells CASSLAQREDTGELFF. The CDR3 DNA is TGTGCCAGCAGTTTAGCCCAGCGGGAGGATACCGGGGAGCTGTTTTTT.

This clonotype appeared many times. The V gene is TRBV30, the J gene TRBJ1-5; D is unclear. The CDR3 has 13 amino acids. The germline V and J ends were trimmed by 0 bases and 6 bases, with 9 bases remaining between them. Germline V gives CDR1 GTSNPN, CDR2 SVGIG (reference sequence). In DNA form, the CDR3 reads TGTGCCTGGAGTGTTGAGGGTGGTCAGCCCCAGCATTTT. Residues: CAWSVEGGQPQHF. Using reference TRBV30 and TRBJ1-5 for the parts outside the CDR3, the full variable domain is SQTIHQWPATLVQPVGSPLSLECTVEGTSNPNLYWYRQAAGRGLQLLFYSVGIGQISSEVPQNLSASRPQDRQFILSSKKLLLSDSGFYLCAWSVEGGQPQHFGDGTRLSIL.

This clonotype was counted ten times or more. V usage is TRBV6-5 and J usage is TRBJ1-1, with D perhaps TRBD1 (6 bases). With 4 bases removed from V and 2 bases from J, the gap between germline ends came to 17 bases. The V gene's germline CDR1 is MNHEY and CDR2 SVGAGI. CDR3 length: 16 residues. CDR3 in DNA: TGTGCCAGCAGTTTGGGGGCAGATCGTCATAACACTGAAGCTTTCTTT. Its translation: CASSLGADRHNTEAFF.

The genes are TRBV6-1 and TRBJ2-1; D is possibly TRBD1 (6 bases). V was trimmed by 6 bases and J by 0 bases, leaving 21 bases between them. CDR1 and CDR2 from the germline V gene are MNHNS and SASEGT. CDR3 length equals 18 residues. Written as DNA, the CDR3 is TGTGCCAGCAGGCCGGACCTGACAGGCTTAATCTCCTACAATGAGCAGTTCTTC. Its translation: CASRPDLTGLISYNEQFF.

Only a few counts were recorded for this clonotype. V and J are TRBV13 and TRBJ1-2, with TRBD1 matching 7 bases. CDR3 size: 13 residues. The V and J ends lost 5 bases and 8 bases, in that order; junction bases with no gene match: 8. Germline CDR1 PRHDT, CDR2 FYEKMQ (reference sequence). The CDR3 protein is CASSPRDSQGYTF. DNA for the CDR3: TGTGCCAGCAGCCCAAGGGACAGTCAGGGCTACACCTTC.

CDR3: CASLSGTELNIQYF. DNA for the CDR3: TGTGCCAGCCTTTCCGGGACGGAGTTAAACATTCAGTACTTC. The chain has TRBV7-2 and TRBJ2-4, with D perhaps given as TRBD1 or TRBD2 (5 bases each). Germline V CDR1 and CDR2: SGHTA, FQGNSA. The V end lost 8 bases, the J end lost 6 bases, and 17 bases lay between the germline ends. The CDR3 has 14 residues.

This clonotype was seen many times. The CDR3 loop reads CASTALANADTQYF. As DNA, the CDR3 is TGTGCCAGCACCGCGCTAGCGAACGCAGATACGCAGTATTTT. The gene calls are TRBV27 and TRBJ2-3, with a weak D call TRBD2 (6 bases). V dropped 7 bases and J dropped 4 bases, with 15 bases sitting between them. Germline-derived CDR1 and CDR2 are MNHEY and SMNVEV (reference sequence). This CDR3 is built from 14 residues.

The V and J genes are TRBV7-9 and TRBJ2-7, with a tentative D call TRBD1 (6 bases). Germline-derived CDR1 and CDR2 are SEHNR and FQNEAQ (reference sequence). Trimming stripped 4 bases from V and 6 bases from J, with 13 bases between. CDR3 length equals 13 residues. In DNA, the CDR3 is TGTGCCAGCAGCTGGACAGCCGGTCGCGAGCAGTACTTC. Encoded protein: CASSWTAGREQYF.

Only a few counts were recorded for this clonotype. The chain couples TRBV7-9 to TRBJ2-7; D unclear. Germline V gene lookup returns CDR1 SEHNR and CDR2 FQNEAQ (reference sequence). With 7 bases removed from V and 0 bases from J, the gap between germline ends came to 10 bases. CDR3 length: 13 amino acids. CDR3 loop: CASNEGRSYEQYF. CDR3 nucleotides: TGTGCCAGCAATGAAGGTCGCTCCTACGAGCAGTACTTC.

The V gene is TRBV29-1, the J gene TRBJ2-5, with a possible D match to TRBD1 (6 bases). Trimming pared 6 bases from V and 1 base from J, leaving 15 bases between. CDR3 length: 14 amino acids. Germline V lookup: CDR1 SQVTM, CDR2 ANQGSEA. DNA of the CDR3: TGCAGCGTCGAAAACAGGGCTATCCAAGAGACCCAGTACTTC. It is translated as CSVENRAIQETQYF. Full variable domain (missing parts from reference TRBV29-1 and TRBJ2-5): SAVISQKPSRDICQRGTSLTIQCQVDSQVTMMFWYRQQPGQSLTLIATANQGSEATYESGFVIDKFPISRPNLTFSTLTVSNMSPEDSSIYLCSVENRAIQETQYFGPGTRLLVL.

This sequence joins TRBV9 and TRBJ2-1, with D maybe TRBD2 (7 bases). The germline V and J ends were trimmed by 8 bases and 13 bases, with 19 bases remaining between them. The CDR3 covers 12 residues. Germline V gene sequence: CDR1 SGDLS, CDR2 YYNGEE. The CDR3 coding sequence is TGTGCCAGTGGTGTTACGGGGGGCGTCCAGTTCTTC. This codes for CASGVTGGVQFF.

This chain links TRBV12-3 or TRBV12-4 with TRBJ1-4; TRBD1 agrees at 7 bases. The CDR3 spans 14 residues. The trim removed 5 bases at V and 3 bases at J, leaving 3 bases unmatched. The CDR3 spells CASSRDSANEKLFF. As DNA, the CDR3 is TGTGCCAGCAGTCGGGACAGCGCTAATGAAAAACTGTTTTTT.

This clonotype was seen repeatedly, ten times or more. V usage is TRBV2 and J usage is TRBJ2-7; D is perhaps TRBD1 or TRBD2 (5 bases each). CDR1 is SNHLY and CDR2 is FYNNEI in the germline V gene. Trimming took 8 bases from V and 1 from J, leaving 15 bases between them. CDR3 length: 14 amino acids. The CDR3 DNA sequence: TGTGCCAGCCTGGACTCGCCAGGGTCCTACGAGCAGTACTTC. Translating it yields CASLDSPGSYEQYF.

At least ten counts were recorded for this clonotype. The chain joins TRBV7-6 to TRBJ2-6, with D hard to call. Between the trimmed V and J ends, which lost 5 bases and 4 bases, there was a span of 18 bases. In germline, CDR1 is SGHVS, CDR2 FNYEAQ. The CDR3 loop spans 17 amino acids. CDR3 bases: TGTGCCAGCAGCCCCATGGGCAGTGCAGCGGGGGCCAACGTCCTGACTTTC. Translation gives CASSPMGSAAGANVLTF.